Listed here are 7 T cell receptor beta chains from one sample, sequenced in a study of CD8+ T cells in alopecia areata. The authors sorted pooled cutaneous lymph node cells using CD4, CD8alpha, NKG2D, NKG2ACE and other markers. Isolated RNA was reverse transcribed into cDNA used as the sequencing template. The repertoire was sequenced with immunoSEQ multiplex PCR; TCRdb's copy has only in-frame clones and lacks some. The sample contains under 350,000 clones, none of them singletons. What was sequenced was CD4+ T cells sorted from a lymph node. These TCRs come from a C3H/HeJ mouse with alopecia areata. This strain has MHC haplotype H2-k.

This clone was seen a few times. Gene names are the mouse ones. The read is 4 residues too short to cover the CDR3 end, so that end is filled in from the germline J gene. This chain joins TRBV14 and TRBJ2-5, with TRBD1 matching over 9 bases. The CDR3 is 13 residues long. Germline V gives CDR1 SGHDT, CDR2 FRDEAV. Partial CDR3 DNA: TGTGCCAGCAGGTCGACAGGGGGAGAC. The encoded protein is CASRSTGGD. The CDR3 in full is CASRSTGGDTQYF.

This clone has a handful of counts. Gene names are the mouse ones. The read is 4 residues too short to cover the CDR3 end, so that end is filled in from the germline J gene. The rearrangement uses TRBV13-2 and TRBJ1-1, with 8 bases matching TRBD1. The CDR3 is 12 residues long. Germline CDR1 NNHNN, CDR2 SYGAGS (reference sequence). Incomplete CDR3 DNA: TGTGCCAGCGGTCGCAGGGGGCTA. Protein product: CASGRRGL. The entire CDR3 is CASGRRGLEVFF.

A word on this clone: Germline and genes here are mouse. Sequencing ends 4 residues short of the CDR3 end; the germline J gene provides the rest. This rearrangement joins TRBV13-3 to TRBJ2-2, with 14 bases lining up with TRBD2. Germline CDR1 is NNHDY and CDR2 is SYVADS. This CDR3 region has 15 residues. The CDR3: CASSRDWGGDGQLYF. The sequenced CDR3 bases are TGTGCCAGCAGTCGGGACTGGGGGGGCGACGGG.

This clone was observed a handful of times. Germline and genes here are mouse. Read coverage stops 4 residues before the CDR3 terminus; the germline J gene supplies the remainder. The chain is built from TRBV13-1 and TRBJ2-7; 8 bases agree with TRBD1. Germline CDR1 and CDR2: NSHNY and SYGAGN. This CDR3 is 16 amino acids long. V lost 0 bases, J lost 0 bases, and 5 bases stayed unmatched. CDR3 amino acids: CASSDDRGSSSYEQYF. The sequenced CDR3 bases are TGTGCCAGCAGTGATGACAGGGGGTCGAGCTCCTAT.

To note about this clone: Germline and genes: mouse. The CDR3 end is not reached by the read, which stops 4 residues before it; the germline J gene fills it in. V gene TRBV31 combines with J gene TRBJ1-2; 7 bases are shared with TRBD1. J was trimmed by 0 bases and V by 0 bases; bases with no gene match: 4. The CDR3 length is 15 residues. Per the germline V gene, CDR1 is GKSSPN and CDR2 is SITVG. CDR3 sequence reads: CAWSLRTGSNSDYTF. The sequenced part of the CDR3 DNA is TGTGCCTGGAGTCTAAGGACAGGTTCAAACTCC.

As regards this clone: Genes and germline are mouse. The read stops 4 residues short of the end of the CDR3; the missing end is completed from the germline J gene. The chain carries TRBV13-3 and TRBJ1-2, with 7 bases identical to TRBD1. The germline CDR1 and CDR2 sequences are NNHDY and SYVADS. The CDR3 covers 13 residues. The CDR3: CASSDVTGLDYTF. CDR3 DNA (partial): TGTGCCAGCAGTGATGTGACAGGGCTC.

Concerning this clone itself: Genes here carry mouse names. Read sequence stops 4 residues before the CDR3 end, and the germline J gene provides the missing end. The identical CDR3 is also encoded by other nucleotide sequences in the sample. The chain couples TRBV19 to TRBJ1-2; 8 bases align to TRBD1. The CDR3 runs to 15 residues. J was trimmed by 0 bases and V by 4 bases; bases with no gene match: 5. From germline, CDR1 is FNHDT and CDR2 SITEND (reference sequence). Partial CDR3 DNA: TGTGCCAGCAGTCCAGGACAGGGAGCAAACTCC. Its protein product is CASSPGQGANS. Given in full, the CDR3 is CASSPGQGANSDYTF. Based on the CDR3 plus reference TRBV19 and TRBJ1-2, the full variable domain is GGIITQTPKFLIGQEGQKLTLKCQQNFNHDTMYWYRQDSGKGLRLIYYSITENDLQKGDLSEGYDASREKKSSFSLTVTSAQKNEMAVFLCASSPGQGANSDYTFGSGTRLLVI.